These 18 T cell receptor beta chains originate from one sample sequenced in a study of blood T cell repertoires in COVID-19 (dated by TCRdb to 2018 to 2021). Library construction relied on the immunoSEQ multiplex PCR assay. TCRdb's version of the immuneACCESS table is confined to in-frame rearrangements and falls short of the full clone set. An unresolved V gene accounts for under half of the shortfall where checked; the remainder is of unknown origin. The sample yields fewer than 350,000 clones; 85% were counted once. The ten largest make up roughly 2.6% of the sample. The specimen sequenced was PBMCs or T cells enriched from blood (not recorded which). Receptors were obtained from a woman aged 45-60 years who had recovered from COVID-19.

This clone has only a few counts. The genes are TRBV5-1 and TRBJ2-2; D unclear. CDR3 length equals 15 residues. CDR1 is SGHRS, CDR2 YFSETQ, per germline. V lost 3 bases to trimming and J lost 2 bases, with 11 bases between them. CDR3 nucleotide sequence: TGCGCCAGCAGCTGGTCGCTAGGAAACACCGGGGAGCTGTTTTTT. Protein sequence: CASSWSLGNTGELFF.

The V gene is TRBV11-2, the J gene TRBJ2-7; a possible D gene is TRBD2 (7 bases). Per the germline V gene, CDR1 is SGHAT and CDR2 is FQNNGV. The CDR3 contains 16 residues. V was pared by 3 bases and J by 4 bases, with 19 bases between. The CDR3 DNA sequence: TGTGCCAGCAGCTTTTTTTCGGCGGGGGCCGGTTACGAGCAGTACTTC. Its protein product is CASSFFSAGAGYEQYF.

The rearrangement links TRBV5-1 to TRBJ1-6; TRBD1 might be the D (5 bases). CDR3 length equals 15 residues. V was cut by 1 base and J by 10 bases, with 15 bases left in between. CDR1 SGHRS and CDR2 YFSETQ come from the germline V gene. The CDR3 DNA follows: TGCGCCAGCAGCTTGAGCAGGGAAAAGAACTCACCCCTCCACTTT. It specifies CASSLSREKNSPLHF.

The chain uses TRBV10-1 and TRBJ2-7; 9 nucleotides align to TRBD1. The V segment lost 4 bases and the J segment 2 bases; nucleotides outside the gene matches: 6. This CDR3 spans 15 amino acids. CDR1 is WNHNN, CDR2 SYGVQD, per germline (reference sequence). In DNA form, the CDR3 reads TGCGCCAGCAGTGGAACCGGGACAGGGCCCTACGAGCAGTACTTC. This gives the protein CASSGTGTGPYEQYF.

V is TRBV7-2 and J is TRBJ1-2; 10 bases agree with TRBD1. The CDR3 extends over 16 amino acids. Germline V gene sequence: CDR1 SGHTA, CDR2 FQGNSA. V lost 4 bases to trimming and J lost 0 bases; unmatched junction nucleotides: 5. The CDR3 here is CASSSSGTGANYGYTF. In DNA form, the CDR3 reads TGTGCCAGCAGCTCATCCGGGACAGGGGCTAACTATGGCTACACCTTC.

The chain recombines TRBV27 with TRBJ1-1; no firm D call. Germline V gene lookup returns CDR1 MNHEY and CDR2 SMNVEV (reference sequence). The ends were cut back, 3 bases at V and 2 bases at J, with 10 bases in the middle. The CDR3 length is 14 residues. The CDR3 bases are TGTGCCAGCAGTTTGCGTGGTTTTAACACTGAAGCTTTCTTT. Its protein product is CASSLRGFNTEAFF.

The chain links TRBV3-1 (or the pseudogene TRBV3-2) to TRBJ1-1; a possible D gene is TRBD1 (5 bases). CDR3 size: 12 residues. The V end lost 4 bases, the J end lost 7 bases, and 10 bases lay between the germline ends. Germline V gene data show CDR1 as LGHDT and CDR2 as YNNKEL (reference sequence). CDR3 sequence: CASSRQNGEAFF. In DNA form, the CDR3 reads TGTGCCAGCAGCCGACAGAATGGTGAAGCTTTCTTT.

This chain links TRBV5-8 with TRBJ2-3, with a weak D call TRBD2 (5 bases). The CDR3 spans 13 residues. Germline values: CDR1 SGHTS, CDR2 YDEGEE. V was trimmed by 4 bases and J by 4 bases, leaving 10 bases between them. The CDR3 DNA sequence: TGTGCCAGCAGCCGTGCGGGTGCAGATACGCAGTATTTT. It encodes CASSRAGADTQYF.

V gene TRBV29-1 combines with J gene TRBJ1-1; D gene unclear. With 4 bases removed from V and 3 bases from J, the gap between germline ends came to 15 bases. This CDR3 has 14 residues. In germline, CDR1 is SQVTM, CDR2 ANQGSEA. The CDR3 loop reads CSVVASGQYTEAFF. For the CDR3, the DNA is TGCAGCGTTGTTGCTTCAGGCCAATACACTGAAGCTTTCTTT.

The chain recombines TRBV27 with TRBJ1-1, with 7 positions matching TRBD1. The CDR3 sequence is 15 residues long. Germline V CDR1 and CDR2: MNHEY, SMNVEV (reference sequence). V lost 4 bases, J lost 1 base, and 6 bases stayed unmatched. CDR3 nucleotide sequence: TGTGCCAGCAGTTATAAGGGGGACAGGAACACTGAAGCTTTCTTT. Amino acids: CASSYKGDRNTEAFF.

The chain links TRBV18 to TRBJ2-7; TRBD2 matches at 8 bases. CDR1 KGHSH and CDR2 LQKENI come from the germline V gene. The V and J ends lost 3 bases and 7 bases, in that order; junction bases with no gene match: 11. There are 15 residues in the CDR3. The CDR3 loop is CASSPDSGATQEQYF. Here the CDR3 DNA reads TGTGCCAGCTCACCGGATAGCGGGGCAACTCAAGAGCAGTACTTC.

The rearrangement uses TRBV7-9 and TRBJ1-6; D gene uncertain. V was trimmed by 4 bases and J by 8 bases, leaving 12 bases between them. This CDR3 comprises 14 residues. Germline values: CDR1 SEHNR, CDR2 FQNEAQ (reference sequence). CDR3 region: CASSSVARDSPLHF. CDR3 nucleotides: TGTGCCAGCAGCTCTGTTGCCCGGGATTCACCCCTCCACTTT.

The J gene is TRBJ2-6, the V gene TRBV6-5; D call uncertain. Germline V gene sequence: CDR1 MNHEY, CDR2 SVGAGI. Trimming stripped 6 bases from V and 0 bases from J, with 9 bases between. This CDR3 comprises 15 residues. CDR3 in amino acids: CASSTTGSGANVLTF. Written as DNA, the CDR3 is TGTGCCAGCAGCACCACCGGCTCTGGGGCCAACGTCCTGACTTTC.

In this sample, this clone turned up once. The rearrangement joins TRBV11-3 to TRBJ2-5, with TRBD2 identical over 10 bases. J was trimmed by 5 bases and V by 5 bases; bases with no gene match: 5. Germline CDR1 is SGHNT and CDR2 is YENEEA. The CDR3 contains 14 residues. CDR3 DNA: TGTGCCAGCAGCCGAAGCGGGAGGGGGGAGACCCAGTACTTC. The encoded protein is CASSRSGRGETQYF. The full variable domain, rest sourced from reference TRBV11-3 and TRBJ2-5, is EAGVVQSPRYKIIEKKQPVAFWCNPISGHNTLYWYLQNLGQGPELLIRYENEEAVDDSQLPKDRFSAERLKGVDSTLKIQPAELGDSAVYLCASSRSGRGETQYFGPGTRLLVL.

The CDR3 DNA sequence: TGTGCCAGTAGCACAGGGGGCAATGAGCAGTTCTTC. Protein product: CASSTGGNEQFF. V is TRBV19 and J is TRBJ2-1, with 8 nucleotides matching TRBD1. The germline CDR1 and CDR2 sequences are LNHDA and SQIVND (reference sequence). V trimming: 6 bases; J trimming: 6 bases; junction bases outside the gene matches: 1. The CDR3 is made up of 12 amino acids.

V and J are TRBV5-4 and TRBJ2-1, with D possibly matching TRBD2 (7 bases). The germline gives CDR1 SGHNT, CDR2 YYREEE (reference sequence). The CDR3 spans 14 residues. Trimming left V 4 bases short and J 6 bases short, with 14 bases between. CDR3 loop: CASSPRGGANEQFF. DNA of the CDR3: TGTGCCAGCAGCCCCCGTGGGGGGGCCAATGAGCAGTTCTTC.

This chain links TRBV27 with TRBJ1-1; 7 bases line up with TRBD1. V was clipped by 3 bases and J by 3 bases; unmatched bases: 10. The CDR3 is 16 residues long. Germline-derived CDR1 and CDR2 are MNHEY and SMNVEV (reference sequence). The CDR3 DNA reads TGTGCCAGCAGTTTTTTGCGCGGCAGGGGGGACACTGAAGCTTTCTTT. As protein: CASSFLRGRGDTEAFF.

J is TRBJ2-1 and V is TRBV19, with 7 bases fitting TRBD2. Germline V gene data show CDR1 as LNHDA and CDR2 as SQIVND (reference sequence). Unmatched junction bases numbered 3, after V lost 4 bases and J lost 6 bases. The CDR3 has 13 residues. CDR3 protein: CASSTGGSNEQFF. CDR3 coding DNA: TGTGCCAGTAGTACCGGGGGGAGCAATGAGCAGTTCTTC.